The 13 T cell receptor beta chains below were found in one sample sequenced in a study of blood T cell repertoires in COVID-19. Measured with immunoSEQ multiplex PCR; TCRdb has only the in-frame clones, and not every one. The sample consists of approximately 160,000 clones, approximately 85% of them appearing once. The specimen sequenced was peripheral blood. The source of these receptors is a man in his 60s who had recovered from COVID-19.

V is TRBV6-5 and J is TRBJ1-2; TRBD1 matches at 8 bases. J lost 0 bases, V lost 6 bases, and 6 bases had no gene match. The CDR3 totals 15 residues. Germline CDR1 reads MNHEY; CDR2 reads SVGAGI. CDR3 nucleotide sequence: TGTGCCAGCAGCCGGACAGGGCCAGCTAACTATGGCTACACCTTC. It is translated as CASSRTGPANYGYTF.

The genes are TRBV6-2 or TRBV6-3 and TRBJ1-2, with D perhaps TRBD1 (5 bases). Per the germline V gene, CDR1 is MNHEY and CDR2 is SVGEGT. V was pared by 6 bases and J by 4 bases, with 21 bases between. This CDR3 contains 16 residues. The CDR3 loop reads CASRPGPQGFTYGYTF. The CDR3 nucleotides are TGTGCCAGCAGGCCTGGACCTCAGGGTTTTACCTATGGCTACACCTTC.

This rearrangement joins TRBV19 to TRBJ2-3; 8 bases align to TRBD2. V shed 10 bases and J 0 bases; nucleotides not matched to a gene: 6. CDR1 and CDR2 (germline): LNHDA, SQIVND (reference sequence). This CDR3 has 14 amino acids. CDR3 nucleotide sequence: TGTGCCACCTCCCGGGGGGGGAGCACAGATACGCAGTATTTT. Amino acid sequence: CATSRGGSTDTQYF. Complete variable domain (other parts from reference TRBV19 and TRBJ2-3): DGGITQSPKYLFRKEGQNVTLSCEQNLNHDAMYWYRQDPGQGLRLIYYSQIVNDFQKGDIAEGYSVSREKKESFPLTVTSAQKNPTAFYLCATSRGGSTDTQYFGPGTRLTVL.

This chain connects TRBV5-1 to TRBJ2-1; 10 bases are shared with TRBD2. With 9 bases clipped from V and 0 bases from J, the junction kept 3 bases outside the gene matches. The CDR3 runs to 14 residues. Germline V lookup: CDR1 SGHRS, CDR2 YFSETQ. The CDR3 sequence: CATSGGSSYNEQFF. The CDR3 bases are TGCGCCACTAGCGGGGGAAGCTCCTACAATGAGCAGTTCTTC.

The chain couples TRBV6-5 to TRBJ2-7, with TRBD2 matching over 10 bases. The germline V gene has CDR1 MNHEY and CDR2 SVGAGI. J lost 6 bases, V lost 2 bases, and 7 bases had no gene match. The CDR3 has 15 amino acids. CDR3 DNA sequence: TGTGCCAGCAGTTACAGGGCTAGCGGGGGCTTCGAGCAGTACTTC. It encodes CASSYRASGGFEQYF.

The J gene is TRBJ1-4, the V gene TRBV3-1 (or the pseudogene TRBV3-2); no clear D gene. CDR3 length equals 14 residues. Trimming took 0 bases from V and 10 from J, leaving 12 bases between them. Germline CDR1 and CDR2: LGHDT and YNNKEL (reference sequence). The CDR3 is CASSQEANRGKLFF. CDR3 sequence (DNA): TGTGCCAGCAGCCAAGAGGCAAATCGAGGAAAACTGTTTTTT.

CDR3 nucleotide sequence: TGTGCCACCAGCAGAGATCGATGGGGTAGCGGGGGGGACGATACGCAGTATTTT. This codes for CATSRDRWGSGGDDTQYF. The chain combines TRBV15 with TRBJ2-3; 11 nucleotides line up with TRBD2. Germline-derived CDR1 and CDR2 are LNHNV and YYDKDF (reference sequence). V dropped 0 bases and J dropped 6; count of bases not matched to a gene: 11. The CDR3 is made up of 18 amino acids.

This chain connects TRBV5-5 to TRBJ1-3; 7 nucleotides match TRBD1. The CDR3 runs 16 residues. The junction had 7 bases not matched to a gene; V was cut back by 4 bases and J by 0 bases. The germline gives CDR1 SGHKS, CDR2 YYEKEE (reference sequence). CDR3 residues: CASSLLRQGSGNTIYF. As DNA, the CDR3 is TGTGCCAGCAGCCTACTTAGACAGGGCTCTGGAAACACCATATATTTT.

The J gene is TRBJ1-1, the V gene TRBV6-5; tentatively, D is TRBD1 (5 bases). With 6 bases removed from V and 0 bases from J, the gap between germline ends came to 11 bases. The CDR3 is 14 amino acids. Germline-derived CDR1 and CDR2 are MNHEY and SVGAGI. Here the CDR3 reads CASSVGGMNTEAFF. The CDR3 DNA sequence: TGTGCCAGCAGCGTGGGGGGGATGAACACTGAAGCTTTCTTT.

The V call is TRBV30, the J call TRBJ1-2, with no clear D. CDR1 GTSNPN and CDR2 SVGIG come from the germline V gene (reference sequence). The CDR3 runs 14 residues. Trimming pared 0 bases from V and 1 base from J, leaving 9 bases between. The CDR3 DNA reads TGTGCCTGGAGTGTAAACAGCTTTAACTATGGCTACACCTTC. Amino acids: CAWSVNSFNYGYTF. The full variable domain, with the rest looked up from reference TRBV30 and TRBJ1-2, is SQTIHQWPATLVQPVGSPLSLECTVEGTSNPNLYWYRQAAGRGLQLLFYSVGIGQISSEVPQNLSASRPQDRQFILSSKKLLLSDSGFYLCAWSVNSFNYGYTFGSGTRLTVV.

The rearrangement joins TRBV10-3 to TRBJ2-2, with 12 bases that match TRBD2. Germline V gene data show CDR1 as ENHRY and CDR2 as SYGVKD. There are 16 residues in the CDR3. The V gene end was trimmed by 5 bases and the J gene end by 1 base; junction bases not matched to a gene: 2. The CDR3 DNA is TGTGCCATCAGTCCGACTAGCGGGGGGAACACCGGGGAGCTGTTTTTT. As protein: CAISPTSGGNTGELFF.

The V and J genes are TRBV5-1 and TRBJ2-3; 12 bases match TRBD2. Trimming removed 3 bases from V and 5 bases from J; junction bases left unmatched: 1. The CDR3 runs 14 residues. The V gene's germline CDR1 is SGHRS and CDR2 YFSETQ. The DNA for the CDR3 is TGCGCCAGCAGCTGGACTAGCGGGGTAGATACGCAGTATTTT. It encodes CASSWTSGVDTQYF.

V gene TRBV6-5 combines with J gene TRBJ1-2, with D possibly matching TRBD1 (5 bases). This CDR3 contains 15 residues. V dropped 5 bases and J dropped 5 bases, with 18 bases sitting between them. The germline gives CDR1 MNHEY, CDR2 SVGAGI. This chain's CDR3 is CASSKLDRGRYGYTF. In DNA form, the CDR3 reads TGTGCCAGCAGTAAGCTTGACAGAGGAAGGTATGGCTACACCTTC.